The rows below give T cell receptor beta chains drawn from one sample of a study of regulatory T cells in long-lasting Graves disease. TCRdb re-called the multiplex PCR reads with MiXCR, one entry per CDR3 protein. Among approximately 690,000 distinct CDR3 sequences listed, 30% were seen once. This specimen was peripheral blood mononuclear cells (PBMCs), taken when the disease was refractory, from a patient treated with antithyroid drugs. All receptors come from a female donor with Graves disease. Each CDR3 is given with its conserved first and last residue. Fields, in order: clone size, D gene, V gene, J gene, CDR3 DNA, CDR3 protein. D genes are given only for firm matches. Clone size, where shown, is once, few, many, or a class for clones that have expanded.

.	.	TRBV2	TRBJ1-2	TGTGCCAGCCAAGCGGGGGCTAACTATGGCTACACCTTC	CASQAGANYGYTF
.	TRBD1	TRBV6-2/TRBV6-3	TRBJ1-2	TGTGCCAGCAGTTTGGACAGGGTCGGGGTCCGCCACTATGGCTACACCTTC	CASSLDRVGVRHYGYTF
few	TRBD1	TRBV6-1	TRBJ2-7	TGTGCCAGCAGTGCCCCCCGTTTGGGACAGAAATACGAGCAGTACTTC	CASSAPRLGQKYEQYF
few	.	TRBV6-5	TRBJ1-5	TGTGCCAGCAGTTACGGGGCGAACAGCAATCAGCCCCAGCATTTT	CASSYGANSNQPQHF
many	.	TRBV6-9	TRBJ1-2	TGTGCCAGCAGTTACCACCACGCTAACTATGGCTACACCTTC	CASSYHHANYGYTF
few	.	TRBV7-9	TRBJ1-2	TGTGCCAGCAGCCCCACGGCAGGGGCCGACTATGGCTACACCTTC	CASSPTAGADYGYTF
many	.	TRBV20-1	TRBJ1-2	TGCAGTGCTAGCGGAGGCTATGGCTACACCTTC	CSASGGYGYTF
.	.	TRBV6-1	TRBJ1-1	TGTGCCAGCAGTCTCAAAGGGGAGAACACTGAAGCTTTCTTT	CASSLKGENTEAFF
few	TRBD1	TRBV7-2	TRBJ1-2	TGTGCCAGCAGCTTAGGGGGACAGGAGGCCTACAGGGGCTACACCTTC	CASSLGGQEAYRGYTF
few	TRBD2	TRBV29-1	TRBJ2-1	TGCAGCGTTGAAGGGGGGAGGGTAGCGGAATACAATGAGCAGTTCTTC	CSVEGGRVAEYNEQFF
.	.	TRBV11-2	TRBJ2-3	TGTGCCAGCAGCTCCGGACCGGGAGCAGATACGCAGTATTTT	CASSSGPGADTQYF
.	.	TRBV7-9	TRBJ1-1	TGTGCCAGCAGCTTAGAAGGAGCCCTGAACACTGAAGCTTTCTTT	CASSLEGALNTEAFF
.	TRBD1	TRBV24-1	TRBJ1-1	TGTGCCACCCAACAGGGGGCGAACACTGAAGCTTTCTTT	CATQQGANTEAFF
.	TRBD1	TRBV27	TRBJ2-7	TGTGCCAGCAAGGTGGCAGGGGGCTACGAGCAGTACTTC	CASKVAGGYEQYF
many	.	TRBV28	TRBJ2-5	TGTGCCAGCAGTTTTCACTCGACGGCAGGGGCGGGGGAGACCCAGTACTTC	CASSFHSTAGAGETQYF
many	.	TRBV12-3/TRBV12-4	TRBJ2-5	TGTGCCAGCAGGTCGGGACTGCTCCAAGAGACCCAGTACTTC	CASRSGLLQETQYF
.	.	TRBV7-9	TRBJ1-4	TGTGCCAGCAGCGACCAATCAACGGGACAAAGTGAAAAACTGTTTTTT	CASSDQSTGQSEKLFF
.	.	TRBV27	TRBJ1-4	TGTGCCAGCAGTTTACTCACCCCCTCCGGGGGAGGGGAAAAACTGTTTTTT	CASSLLTPSGGGEKLFF
.	.	TRBV3-1	TRBJ2-7	TGTGCCAGCAGCCAACTGAGCGGGTCCTACAAGCAGTACTTC	CASSQLSGSYKQYF
.	.	TRBV7-2	TRBJ1-5	TGTGCCAGCAGCTCCGCCGGGACACTACATATCACGGGGCCCCAGCATTTT	CASSSAGTLHITGPQHF
.	.	TRBV7-9	TRBJ1-4	TGTGCCAGCAGCTTCGGACAGAGAGATGAAAAACTGTTTTTT	CASSFGQRDEKLFF
.	TRBD2	TRBV12-3/TRBV12-4	TRBJ2-1	TGTGCCAGCAGTTTGGGGAGGGGACTAGCGTCTGAGCAGTTCTTC	CASSLGRGLASEQFF
few	.	TRBV27	TRBJ1-1	TGTGCCAGCGGTAGGATGATAACTGAAGCTTTCTTT	CASGRMITEAFF
many	TRBD2	TRBV12-5	TRBJ2-5	TGTGCTAGTGGTTTGGTAACAACTAGCGGAGGACGGGGCCAAGAGACCCAGTACTTC	CASGLVTTSGGRGQETQYF
.	.	TRBV19	TRBJ1-2	TGTGCCAGTAGCCGTCGCCAGGGAAGCTATGGCTACACCTTC	CASSRRQGSYGYTF
few	TRBD2	TRBV12-3/TRBV12-4	TRBJ2-5	TGTGCCAGCAGTCCCCGGGGACTACCGGGGGAGACCCAGTACTTC	CASSPRGLPGETQYF
.	.	TRBV7-2	TRBJ1-1	TGTGCCAGCAGCCCCCTATCATTTGACACTGAAGCTTTCTTT	CASSPLSFDTEAFF
.	.	TRBV20-1	TRBJ1-2	TGCAGTGCAAAGGACGGGCTTGGCTACACCTTC	CSAKDGLGYTF
.	TRBD1	TRBV6-4	TRBJ1-2	TGTGCCAGCAGTTACGCTGAGACAGGGGGCCACTATGGCTACACCTTC	CASSYAETGGHYGYTF
.	.	TRBV9	TRBJ1-2	TGTGCCAGCAGCGTAGACGGGGAGAACTATGGCTACACCTTC	CASSVDGENYGYTF
.	.	TRBV5-1	TRBJ1-2	TGCGCCAGCAGCTTGGAACACGACTATGGCTACACCTTC	CASSLEHDYGYTF
.	.	TRBV9	TRBJ2-1	TGTGCCAGCAGCGTAGAATCCGGGAGCAATGAGCAGTTCTTC	CASSVESGSNEQFF
.	.	TRBV10-3	TRBJ1-1	TGTGCCATCAGTGCATCCCAGGGGTTCAGCACTGAAGCTTTCTTT	CAISASQGFSTEAFF
.	TRBD1	TRBV14	TRBJ1-2	TGTGCCAGCAGCCACTCAGGACAGGGGTCTGGCTACACCTTC	CASSHSGQGSGYTF
.	.	TRBV5-4	TRBJ2-5	TGTGCCAGCAGCCGAGGTCGAGGACCGGGAACCCAAGAGACCCAGTACTTC	CASSRGRGPGTQETQYF
.	.	TRBV4-1	TRBJ1-1	TGCGCCAGCAGCCAAGACGGGGTGAGCACTGAAGCTTTCTTT	CASSQDGVSTEAFF
.	.	TRBV20-1	TRBJ2-5	TGCAGTGCTAGAGATCTCGGGGTACGGGAGACCCAGTACTTC	CSARDLGVRETQYF
.	.	TRBV20-1	TRBJ1-4	TGCAGTGCTGGGACGGATCGAAATGAAAAACTGTTTTTT	CSAGTDRNEKLFF
few	.	TRBV20-1	TRBJ2-7	TGCAGTGCTAGAGATGTTAAGTTTGGGATAAGCTCCTACGAGCAGTACTTC	CSARDVKFGISSYEQYF
many	.	TRBV11-3	TRBJ2-2	TGTGCCAGCAGCCGGGACGTCAGCGGGGAGCTGTTTTTT	CASSRDVSGELFF
.	.	TRBV7-2	TRBJ1-1	TGTGCCAGCAGTTTTGATGGAAACACTGAAGCTTTCTTT	CASSFDGNTEAFF
.	.	TRBV12-3/TRBV12-4	TRBJ2-7	TGTGCCAGCAGTTTAGTAGGGAATCTGCACGAGCAGTACTTC	CASSLVGNLHEQYF
.	.	TRBV20-1	TRBJ1-6	TGCAGTGCCAGGGACGGTGGGAATTCACCCCTCCACTTT	CSARDGGNSPLHF
.	TRBD2	TRBV20-1	TRBJ2-5	TGCAGTGCTAGCCCTATTAGCGGGATCTGGGAGACCCAGTACTTC	CSASPISGIWETQYF
few	.	TRBV7-3	TRBJ1-6	TGTGCCAGCAGCTTACCTCGGACAGCAAGCTATAATTCACCCCTCCACTTT	CASSLPRTASYNSPLHF
.	.	TRBV30	TRBJ1-1	TGTGCCTGGAAAAAGAACACTGAAGCTTTCTTT	CAWKKNTEAFF
.	.	TRBV18	TRBJ2-7	TGTGCCAGCTCACGTGAGGGAACTTACTACGAGCAGTACTTC	CASSREGTYYEQYF
.	.	TRBV11-2	TRBJ1-1	TGTGCCAGCAGCTCCCGGACACAGAACACTGAAGCTTTCTTT	CASSSRTQNTEAFF
.	.	TRBV30	TRBJ1-4	TGTGCCTGGAGTGTAAATTGGTCTGAAAAACTGTTTTTT	CAWSVNWSEKLFF
few	.	TRBV6-5	TRBJ1-5	TGTGCCAGCAGTTACGACGGAGGGGAGTATCAGCCCCAGCATTTT	CASSYDGGEYQPQHF
many	.	TRBV12-3/TRBV12-4	TRBJ2-6	TGTGCCAGCAGGTATACTGGGGCCAACGTCCTGACTTTC	CASRYTGANVLTF
.	.	TRBV6-2/TRBV6-3	TRBJ1-1	TGTGCCAGCAGACCCAGTGACTTGAACACTGAAGCTTTCTTT	CASRPSDLNTEAFF
few	TRBD2	TRBV7-2	TRBJ2-7	TGTGCCAGCAGCTTAGGAGGGGTTGGCGGGAGGCTCTACGAGCAGTACTTC	CASSLGGVGGRLYEQYF
.	.	TRBV6-9	TRBJ2-2	TGTGCCAGCAGTTGGACACCCACCGGGGAGCTGTTTTTT	CASSWTPTGELFF
few	.	TRBV3-1	TRBJ1-1	TGTGCCAGCAGATCCGGGGGGGTGAACACTGAAGCTTTCTTT	CASRSGGVNTEAFF